These 23 T cell receptor beta chains were all obtained from the same sample, sequenced in a study of blood T cell repertoires in COVID-19. Sequencing was performed with immunoSEQ multiplex PCR; in TCRdb, only in-frame clones are kept and a portion is missing. The data contain 250,000 to 300,000 clones, roughly 85% of them singletons. The sequenced material came from peripheral blood. These receptors originate from a young woman with active or convalescent COVID-19.

J is TRBJ1-3 and V is TRBV5-6; TRBD1 might be the D (6 bases). This CDR3 has 15 residues. V was pared by 2 bases and J by 4 bases, with 13 bases between. CDR1 is SGHDT, CDR2 YYEEEE, per germline. The CDR3 here is CASSFGGAQGNTIYF. The DNA for the CDR3 is TGTGCCAGCAGCTTCGGGGGGGCCCAAGGAAACACCATATATTTT.

The chain has TRBV14 and TRBJ2-3, with D tentatively TRBD1 (5 bases). V was cut by 4 bases and J by 4 bases, with 12 bases left in between. Germline V CDR1 and CDR2: SGHDN, FVKESK. The CDR3 spans 14 residues. CDR3 loop: CASSLHQGPDTQYF. The CDR3 DNA follows: TGTGCCAGCAGCCTCCACCAGGGCCCAGATACGCAGTATTTT. Combining the CDR3 with reference TRBV14 and TRBJ2-3 gives the whole variable domain EAGVTQFPSHSVIEKGQTVTLRCDPISGHDNLYWYRRVMGKEIKFLLHFVKESKQDESGMPNNRFLAERTGGTYSTLKVQPAELEDSGVYFCASSLHQGPDTQYFGPGTRLTVL.

The gene calls are TRBV5-4 and TRBJ1-1; 8 bases align to TRBD1. This CDR3 is 14 amino acids long. Germline V gene lookup returns CDR1 SGHNT and CDR2 YYREEE (reference sequence). With V trimmed by 1 base and J by 4 bases, 3 bases remained unmatched. CDR3 region: CASSLTGGATEAFF. CDR3 nucleotide sequence: TGTGCCAGCAGCTTGACAGGGGGTGCCACTGAAGCTTTCTTT. Complete variable domain (other parts from reference TRBV5-4 and TRBJ1-1): ETGVTQSPTHLIKTRGQQVTLRCSSQSGHNTVSWYQQALGQGPQFIFQYYREEENGRGNFPPRFSGLQFPNYSSELNVNALELDDSALYLCASSLTGGATEAFFGQGTRLTVV.

This clone was recorded a few times. The chain combines TRBV15 with TRBJ1-6; D ambiguous. The CDR3 runs to 14 residues. Between the trimmed V and J ends, which lost 4 bases and 6 bases, there was a span of 10 bases. The germline V gene has CDR1 LNHNV and CDR2 YYDKDF (reference sequence). The CDR3 coding sequence is TGTGCCACCAGCACCAGAGCGGGTAATTCACCCCTCCACTTT. Its translation is CATSTRAGNSPLHF.

This chain connects TRBV7-2 to TRBJ1-2; 8 nucleotides agree with TRBD1. The CDR3 runs 14 residues. Germline assignment: CDR1 SGHTA and CDR2 FQGNSA. The ends lost 1 base at V and 8 bases at J; junction bases unmatched: 6. CDR3: CASSLGRTGKGYTF. The CDR3 coding sequence is TGTGCCAGCAGCTTAGGTAGGACAGGGAAAGGCTACACCTTC.

This chain connects TRBV9 to TRBJ2-1, with 8 bases identical to TRBD2. The germline CDR1 and CDR2 sequences are SGDLS and YYNGEE. With V trimmed by 4 bases and J by 2 bases, 8 bases remained unmatched. The CDR3 extends over 16 amino acids. The CDR3: CASSPMAGGPYNEQFF. CDR3 in DNA: TGTGCCAGCAGCCCGATGGCGGGGGGCCCCTACAATGAGCAGTTCTTC.

J is TRBJ1-1 and V is TRBV7-8; D is possibly TRBD1 (5 bases). CDR1 is SGHVS and CDR2 is FQNEAQ in the germline V gene. The CDR3 loop spans 17 amino acids. Trimming cost V 0 bases and J 3 bases, with 17 bases left between them. This chain's CDR3 is CASSLAIGGILYTEAFF. The CDR3 DNA is TGTGCCAGCAGCTTAGCAATCGGGGGAATTTTGTACACTGAAGCTTTCTTT.

The DNA of the CDR3 is TGCGCCAGCAGTGGAGCTTCTGGAAACACCATATATTTT. This sequence encodes CASSGASGNTIYF. The V call is TRBV10-1, the J call TRBJ1-3; D ambiguous. Trimming took off 4 bases at V and 1 base at J, with 5 bases between the two ends. In germline, CDR1 is WNHNN, CDR2 SYGVQD (reference sequence). This CDR3 spans 13 amino acids.

The genes are TRBV5-1 and TRBJ2-5; 7 nucleotides agree with TRBD1. The V gene's germline CDR1 is SGHRS and CDR2 YFSETQ. V dropped 4 bases and J dropped 3; count of bases not matched to a gene: 6. CDR3 length equals 14 residues. This chain's CDR3 is CASSVRGLEETQYF. The DNA for the CDR3 is TGCGCCAGCAGCGTGAGGGGGCTTGAAGAGACCCAGTACTTC.

J is TRBJ1-6 and V is TRBV7-9; D unresolved. The CDR3 has 11 amino acids. The germline V and J ends were trimmed by 4 bases and 14 bases, with 9 bases remaining between them. Germline CDR1 SEHNR, CDR2 FQNEAQ (reference sequence). The CDR3 region has the DNA TGTGCCAGCAGCTATGGCATAACCCTCCACTTT. Translating gives CASSYGITLHF.

The J gene is TRBJ2-1, the V gene TRBV5-1; 10 bases line up with TRBD2. The CDR3 is made up of 13 amino acids. Per germline, CDR1 SGHRS and CDR2 YFSETQ. The V segment lost 5 bases and the J segment 9 bases; nucleotides outside the gene matches: 5. As DNA, the CDR3 is TGCGCCAGCAGACTAGCGGGGCCCCCTGAGCAGTTCTTC. Translated: CASRLAGPPEQFF.

The gene calls are TRBV7-2 and TRBJ1-1; D unresolved. Germline CDR1 SGHTA, CDR2 FQGNSA. The length of the CDR3 is 13 residues. Between the trimmed V and J ends, which lost 1 base and 0 bases, there was a span of 3 bases. The DNA for the CDR3 is TGTGCCAGCAGCTTAGGTATGAACACTGAAGCTTTCTTT. This translates into CASSLGMNTEAFF.

In this sample, this clone turned up a few times. The genes are TRBV13 and TRBJ1-1, with D tentatively TRBD1 (6 bases). The CDR3 is 15 residues long. The germline V gene encodes CDR1 PRHDT and CDR2 FYEKMQ (reference sequence). V was pared by 5 bases and J by 4 bases, with 17 bases between. CDR3 sequence (DNA): TGTGCCAGCAGCGTCCCAACAGGGACCGGCACTGAAGCTTTCTTT. Its protein is CASSVPTGTGTEAFF.

The chain carries TRBV12-3 or TRBV12-4 and TRBJ2-1; 7 bases align to TRBD2. Unmatched junction bases numbered 7, after V lost 7 bases and J lost 10 bases. The CDR3 is 12 residues long. DNA of the CDR3: TGTGCCAGCAAAAGACTCGGGGGGGAGCAGTTCTTC. Residues: CASKRLGGEQFF.

This clone was observed once. J is TRBJ2-7 and V is TRBV7-6; 7 bases are a match to TRBD2. Trimming took 10 bases from V and 3 from J; bases not matched to a gene: 9. The CDR3 totals 13 residues. Germline CDR1 and CDR2: SGHVS and FNYEAQ. The CDR3 spells CATSRGENYEQYF. CDR3 DNA: TGTGCCACTTCTCGGGGGGAAAACTACGAGCAGTACTTC.

V usage is TRBV5-1 and J usage is TRBJ2-7; TRBD1 matches at 7 bases. V gave up 4 bases and J gave up 6 bases; unmatched junction bases: 16. The CDR3 has 16 residues. The germline V gene encodes CDR1 SGHRS and CDR2 YFSETQ. CDR3 nucleotide sequence: TGCGCCAGCAGCCCAGGCCACACAGGGGAGTGGTCCGAGCAGTACTTC. It translates to CASSPGHTGEWSEQYF.

This chain uses TRBV5-1 with TRBJ1-4; no clear D gene. The CDR3 has 12 residues. Trimming left V 4 bases short and J 4 bases short, with 5 bases between. Germline V gene sequence: CDR1 SGHRS, CDR2 YFSETQ. CDR3 DNA: TGCGCCAGCAGCGAGCGTAATGAAAAACTGTTTTTT. Its translation: CASSERNEKLFF. The whole variable domain, remainder taken from reference TRBV5-1 and TRBJ1-4, is KAGVTQTPRYLIKTRGQQVTLSCSPISGHRSVSWYQQTPGQGLQFLFEYFSETQRNKGNFPGRFSGRQFSNSRSEMNVSTLELGDSALYLCASSERNEKLFFGSGTQLSVL.

The chain combines TRBV12-3 or TRBV12-4 with TRBJ1-2; 7 bases line up with TRBD1. V gave up 6 bases and J gave up 8 bases; unmatched junction bases: 9. This CDR3 comprises 13 residues. In DNA form, the CDR3 reads TGTGCCAGCAGGGTCAGAGGGGGCGGAGGCTACACCTTC. Protein product: CASRVRGGGGYTF.

V gene TRBV23-1 combines with J gene TRBJ1-4; 8 bases map to TRBD1. TRBV23-1 belongs to the ORF category, with a function that is uncertain. V trimming: 6 bases; J trimming: 5 bases; junction bases outside the gene matches: 11. CDR3 length: 16 amino acids. CDR3 residues: CASSLLRTGRNEKLFF. In DNA, the CDR3 is TGCGCCAGCAGCCTTCTTCGGACAGGGAGGAATGAAAAACTGTTTTTT.

The V call is TRBV4-3, the J call TRBJ1-2, with D uncertain. Trimming removed 4 bases at V and 1 base at J, with 13 bases between. The CDR3 spans 15 residues. Germline V gene lookup returns CDR1 LGHNA and CDR2 YSLEER. The CDR3 nucleotides read TGCGCCAGCAGCCGAAGCGCTCGCGGTAACTATGGCTACACCTTC. This codes for CASSRSARGNYGYTF.

The chain carries TRBV20-1 and TRBJ2-5; 9 bases agree with TRBD1. The germline CDR1 and CDR2 sequences are DFQATT and SNEGSKA (reference sequence). This CDR3 is built from 14 residues. Trimming removed 3 bases from V and 5 bases from J; junction bases left unmatched: 7. CDR3 residues: CSASPGQGRETQYF. CDR3 nucleotide sequence: TGCAGTGCTAGTCCCGGACAGGGGAGGGAGACCCAGTACTTC.

CDR3 amino acids: CASSFSKGNQPQHF. The CDR3 DNA sequence: TGTGCCAGCAGTTTTTCGAAGGGGAATCAGCCCCAGCATTTT. This chain uses TRBV27 with TRBJ1-5, with D maybe TRBD1 (5 bases). From germline, CDR1 is MNHEY and CDR2 SMNVEV (reference sequence). The V gene lost 3 bases and the J gene lost 4 bases, with 10 bases spanning the gap. The length of the CDR3 is 14 residues.

The chain couples TRBV4-3 to TRBJ1-3; no firm D call. The germline CDR1 and CDR2 sequences are LGHNA and YSLEER. The CDR3 is 13 amino acids. The V gene lost 0 bases and the J gene lost 5 bases, with 5 bases spanning the gap. The CDR3 loop reads CASSQDSRNTIYF. The CDR3 nucleotides are TGCGCCAGCAGCCAAGATTCCAGAAACACCATATATTTT.